This passage covers 27 T cell receptor beta chains from one sample sequenced in a study of cytomegalovirus exposure and HLA in healthy donors. Assay used: immunoSEQ multiplex PCR; TCRdb lists only in-frame clones, some missing. Counted here are under 130,000 clones, about 88% occurring once; the ten biggest clones make up around 3.6%. The sequenced sample consisted of PBMCs. The receptors were sampled from a woman younger than 35 in good health and CMV-seropositive.

CDR3 in DNA: TGTGCCAGCAGGTGGCTGAACACCGGGGAGCTGTTTTTT. Amino acid sequence: CASRWLNTGELFF. The chain uses TRBV6-5 and TRBJ2-2; no clear D gene. The CDR3 runs 13 residues. Germline V gene sequence: CDR1 MNHEY, CDR2 SVGAGI. Between the trimmed V and J ends, which lost 6 bases and 1 base, there was a span of 6 bases.

This rearrangement joins TRBV30 to TRBJ1-2; possible D gene TRBD1, 6 bases. CDR3 length: 12 amino acids. Germline assignment: CDR1 GTSNPN and CDR2 SVGIG (reference sequence). The V end was cut by 4 bases, the J end by 4 bases, with 10 bases between. CDR3 residues: CAWNRASYGYTF. CDR3 nucleotide sequence: TGTGCCTGGAACAGGGCCAGCTATGGCTACACCTTC. Full variable domain (remainder filled in from reference TRBV30 and TRBJ1-2): SQTIHQWPATLVQPVGSPLSLECTVEGTSNPNLYWYRQAAGRGLQLLFYSVGIGQISSEVPQNLSASRPQDRQFILSSKKLLLSDSGFYLCAWNRASYGYTFGSGTRLTVV.

The chain recombines TRBV6-5 with TRBJ1-5; D perhaps matches TRBD1 (5 bases). Germline CDR1 MNHEY, CDR2 SVGAGI. With 7 bases removed from V and 4 bases from J, the gap between germline ends came to 14 bases. The CDR3 contains 14 residues. Written as DNA, the CDR3 is TGTGCCAGCACCCAGGGAGGTCCTAATCAGCCCCAGCATTTT. It codes for CASTQGGPNQPQHF.

CDR3 amino acids: CASSSPSGQLNTEAFF. As DNA, the CDR3 is TGTGCCAGCAGCTCCCCGTCCGGACAGTTGAACACTGAAGCTTTCTTT. The chain has TRBV9 and TRBJ1-1; tentative D call: TRBD1 (6 bases). Germline lookup yields CDR1 SGDLS and CDR2 YYNGEE. Trimming took 4 bases from V and 0 from J, leaving 16 bases between them. The CDR3 has 16 residues.

This clone was found many times. This sequence joins TRBV6-4 and TRBJ1-2; no definite D call. Per germline, CDR1 MRHNA and CDR2 SNTAGT. V was pared by 2 bases and J by 7 bases, with 14 bases between. This CDR3 has 14 amino acids. The CDR3 DNA is TGTGCCAGCAGTGACCGTGACACCGTGGGTGGCTACACCTTC. This sequence encodes CASSDRDTVGGYTF.

The chain recombines TRBV14 with TRBJ2-5; TRBD2 agrees at 12 bases. The CDR3 loop spans 17 amino acids. Germline assignment: CDR1 SGHDN and CDR2 FVKESK. V dropped 4 bases and J dropped 7; count of bases not matched to a gene: 13. The CDR3 DNA is TGTGCCAGCAGCCGAGGGAGGACTAGCGGGGCGACAGGGACCCAGTACTTC. It is translated as CASSRGRTSGATGTQYF.

V is TRBV5-1 and J is TRBJ2-1; D call uncertain. Between the trimmed V and J ends, which lost 0 bases and 2 bases, there was a span of 6 bases. The germline V gene encodes CDR1 SGHRS and CDR2 YFSETQ. The CDR3 covers 14 residues. DNA of the CDR3: TGCGCCAGCAGCTTGGGGCAGGCCTACAATGAGCAGTTCTTC. Protein sequence: CASSLGQAYNEQFF.

V and J are TRBV2 and TRBJ2-1; D is undetermined. There are 13 residues in the CDR3. V lost 4 bases, J lost 9 bases, and 13 bases lay in between. The germline V gene encodes CDR1 SNHLY and CDR2 FYNNEI. The CDR3 here is CASSALSSTEQFF. CDR3 DNA: TGTGCCAGCAGTGCGTTGTCTTCTACTGAGCAGTTCTTC.

The chain uses TRBV4-1 and TRBJ2-7; a weak D match, TRBD2 (5 bases). Germline lookup yields CDR1 MGHRA and CDR2 YSYEKL. The CDR3 spans 15 residues. The V end was cut by 1 base, the J end by 0 bases, with 10 bases between. The CDR3 bases are TGCGCCAGCAGCCAAGGACTAAGTAACTCCTACGAGCAGTACTTC. Amino acids: CASSQGLSNSYEQYF.

The chain employs TRBV28 and TRBJ1-4; D unclear. The CDR3 length is 14 residues. The V gene lost 8 bases and the J gene lost 7 bases, with 17 bases spanning the gap. Germline V gene sequence: CDR1 MDHEN, CDR2 SYDVKM. The CDR3 here is CASSTLWAGEKLFF. The CDR3 coding sequence is TGTGCCAGCTCCACTCTCTGGGCGGGTGAAAAACTGTTTTTT.

This CDR3 reads CASSLLADSYNEQFF. The CDR3 nucleotides read TGCGCCAGCAGCTTACTAGCGGACTCCTACAATGAGCAGTTCTTC. J is TRBJ2-1 and V is TRBV5-1; 8 nucleotides agree with TRBD2. J gave up 0 bases and V 2 bases, and 1 base lay outside the gene matches. Germline V gene sequence: CDR1 SGHRS, CDR2 YFSETQ. The CDR3 consists of 15 residues.

V is TRBV28 and J is TRBJ2-7; a weak D match, TRBD1 (5 bases). Trimming took off 6 bases at V and 7 bases at J, with 19 bases between the two ends. Germline loops: CDR1 MDHEN, CDR2 SYDVKM. The CDR3 runs to 14 residues. CDR3 bases: TGTGCCAGCAGGAGCCTGACAGTGCTCAGGGAGCAGTACTTC. Its protein is CASRSLTVLREQYF.

This clone has only a few counts. J is TRBJ2-7 and V is TRBV4-1; the D gene is possibly TRBD2 (5 bases). CDR1 and CDR2 (germline): MGHRA, YSYEKL. V was shortened by 4 bases and J by 1 base, with 5 bases between the two germline ends. CDR3 length: 12 residues. The CDR3 loop reads CASSRGSYEQYF. The CDR3, as DNA: TGCGCCAGCAGCCGAGGGTCCTACGAGCAGTACTTC.

This chain links TRBV2 with TRBJ1-6; D perhaps matches TRBD1 (5 bases). The CDR3 runs 15 residues. The germline gives CDR1 SNHLY, CDR2 FYNNEI. Trimming pared 4 bases from V and 9 bases from J, leaving 16 bases between. The CDR3 loop reads CASSGGGFGISPLHF. CDR3 DNA: TGTGCCAGCAGTGGGGGGGGGTTCGGGATTTCACCCCTCCACTTT.

This clone has more than one count but fewer than ten. The rearrangement uses TRBV7-8 and TRBJ1-2, with a weak D call TRBD1 (6 bases). The germline V and J ends were trimmed by 5 bases and 7 bases, with 14 bases remaining between them. The CDR3 extends over 13 amino acids. Germline loops: CDR1 SGHVS, CDR2 FQNEAQ. As DNA, the CDR3 is TGTGCCAGCAGCCAAGGGGGGGCGCTTGGCTACACCTTC. This sequence encodes CASSQGGALGYTF. Combining the CDR3 with reference TRBV7-8 and TRBJ1-2 gives the whole variable domain GAGVSQSPRYKVAKRGQDVALRCDPISGHVSLFWYQQALGQGPEFLTYFQNEAQLDKSGLPSDRFFAERPEGSVSTLKIQRTQQEDSAVYLCASSQGGALGYTFGSGTRLTVV.

The genes are TRBV15 and TRBJ2-7, with TRBD1 matching 9 bases. V was pared by 4 bases and J by 3 bases, with 4 bases of the junction left unmatched. The CDR3 spans 14 residues. Germline V gene sequence: CDR1 LNHNV, CDR2 YYDKDF (reference sequence). The CDR3 DNA reads TGTGCCACCAGCACCGACAGGGGGTTCTACGAGCAGTACTTC. Its protein product is CATSTDRGFYEQYF.

The CDR3 nucleotides read TGTGCCAGCAGTGGGCCTCCAGCGGATTTCCACACAGATACGCAGTATTTT. Protein sequence: CASSGPPADFHTDTQYF. J is TRBJ2-3 and V is TRBV6-1; maybe TRBD2 (5 bases). This CDR3 has 17 residues. The V gene lost 4 bases and the J gene lost 2 bases, with 19 bases spanning the gap. The germline V gene encodes CDR1 MNHNS and CDR2 SASEGT.

The chain uses TRBV4-1 and TRBJ2-1; the match to TRBD2 covers 13 bases. The trim removed 1 base at V and 7 bases at J, leaving 4 bases unmatched. The CDR3 loop spans 16 amino acids. The germline gives CDR1 MGHRA, CDR2 YSYEKL. This chain's CDR3 is CASSQAPGLAGNEQFF. CDR3 nucleotide sequence: TGCGCCAGCAGCCAAGCCCCGGGACTAGCGGGGAATGAGCAGTTCTTC.

The gene calls are TRBV29-1 and TRBJ1-2; 7 nucleotides agree with TRBD1. The CDR3 totals 13 residues. After removal of 5 bases from V and 4 bases from J, the junction contained 7 bases not matched to a gene. CDR1 and CDR2 (germline): SQVTM, ANQGSEA. The CDR3 loop is CSVTGTATYGYTF. CDR3 DNA sequence: TGCAGCGTTACCGGGACAGCCACCTATGGCTACACCTTC.

The chain combines TRBV7-8 with TRBJ1-2; no clear D gene. V shed 2 bases and J shed 1 base, with 8 bases lying between them. Germline CDR1 and CDR2: SGHVS and FQNEAQ. The CDR3 sequence is 14 residues long. The CDR3 reads CASSLLTSNYGYTF. The CDR3 DNA sequence: TGTGCCAGCAGCTTACTTACCAGTAACTATGGCTACACCTTC.

V usage is TRBV9 and J usage is TRBJ1-2; TRBD1 is a possible D gene (6 bases). Germline V gene lookup returns CDR1 SGDLS and CDR2 YYNGEE. V was clipped by 4 bases and J by 2 bases, with 18 bases between them. The CDR3 consists of 16 residues. The CDR3 loop is CASSLMGHGVNYGYTF. The DNA of the CDR3 is TGTGCCAGCAGCCTAATGGGACATGGGGTCAACTATGGCTACACCTTC.

This clone was seen a single time. This sequence joins TRBV5-8 and TRBJ2-2; TRBD1 might be the D (5 bases). Germline V gene sequence: CDR1 SGHTS, CDR2 YDEGEE. V was shortened by 2 bases and J by 5 bases, with 13 bases between the two germline ends. There are 15 residues in the CDR3. For the CDR3, the DNA is TGTGCCAGCAGCTTCCGGACATTCTTGACCGGGGAGCTGTTTTTT. This codes for CASSFRTFLTGELFF.

The chain links TRBV18 to TRBJ2-7; D is uncertain. This CDR3 is built from 13 residues. Trimming cost V 4 bases and J 0 bases, with 7 bases left between them. Germline CDR1 and CDR2: KGHSH and LQKENI. The CDR3 coding sequence is TGTGCCAGCTCACTAACAAGCTCCTACGAGCAGTACTTC. Amino acids: CASSLTSSYEQYF.

The count of this clone is one. V is TRBV5-4 and J is TRBJ2-5, with 9 positions matching TRBD1. Germline CDR1 is SGHNT and CDR2 is YYREEE (reference sequence). The CDR3 length is 16 residues. V dropped 4 bases and J dropped 5; count of bases not matched to a gene: 12. CDR3 loop: CASSIRSGQGGETQYF. The DNA for the CDR3 is TGTGCCAGCAGCATTCGCTCGGGACAGGGTGGGGAGACCCAGTACTTC.

The rearrangement links TRBV19 to TRBJ1-5; D remains unclear. The CDR3 length is 16 residues. Germline V gene sequence: CDR1 LNHDA, CDR2 SQIVND (reference sequence). Trimming stripped 5 bases from V and 4 bases from J, with 18 bases between. In DNA, the CDR3 is TGTGCCAGTAGTGCCCTCCAGGAGGGTCGGAATCAGCCCCAGCATTTT. Protein: CASSALQEGRNQPQHF. Full variable domain (remainder filled in from reference TRBV19 and TRBJ1-5): DGGITQSPKYLFRKEGQNVTLSCEQNLNHDAMYWYRQDPGQGLRLIYYSQIVNDFQKGDIAEGYSVSREKKESFPLTVTSAQKNPTAFYLCASSALQEGRNQPQHFGDGTRLSIL.

This chain joins TRBV29-1 and TRBJ2-7; 8 nucleotides align to TRBD2. Trimming removed 2 bases from V and 0 bases from J; junction bases left unmatched: 6. The CDR3 loop spans 15 amino acids. Per the germline V gene, CDR1 is SQVTM and CDR2 is ANQGSEA. The CDR3: CSVELTSGLSYEQYF. Written as DNA, the CDR3 is TGCAGCGTTGAACTCACTAGCGGTCTCTCCTACGAGCAGTACTTC.

This chain links TRBV18 with TRBJ1-4; the D gene is possibly TRBD1 (5 bases). Trimming removed 3 bases from V and 2 bases from J, with 10 bases in between. Germline values: CDR1 KGHSH, CDR2 LQKENI. The CDR3 runs to 15 residues. The CDR3 spells CASSPRGGTNEKLFF. The CDR3 coding sequence is TGTGCCAGCTCACCGAGGGGAGGCACTAATGAAAAACTGTTTTTT.